The text below deals with one T cell receptor beta chain. The sample originates from a study of human T cells and chemical hapten exposure. About the study: Small pooled library volume differences mainly caused per-sample TCR yield variation.

As the library was built, unique molecular identifiers were attached to individual cDNA molecules. A single record per CDR3 protein comes from TCRdb applying MiXCR to the RACE reads. The data hold about 82,000 distinct CDR3 sequences, with about 10% observed a single time. Germline assignment: CDR1 SGHRS and CDR2 YFSETQ. The CDR3 contains 15 residues. V dropped 4 bases and J dropped 2; count of bases not matched to a gene: 9. Time point indicated: patch test 2, 6 weeks after DPC sensitization. The sample's treatment: therapeutic diphenylcyclopropenone sensitization with weekly scalp DPC. The input for sequencing was whole blood, taken in connection with sensitization to the hapten diphenylcyclopropenone (DPC). V and J are TRBV5-1 and TRBJ2-7; TRBD2 aligns across 7 bases. The clonotype originates from a woman aged 50 to 60 with alopecia areata. Some clones in this sample may be carry-over from other donors' samples. CDR3 coding DNA: TGCGCCAGCAGCCTCCTCGAGCGGGGAGCCTACGAGCAGTACTTC. Amino acids: CASSLLERGAYEQYF.